This T cell receptor (beta chain) was found in a study of T cells after yellow fever vaccination. J was trimmed by 4 bases and V by 3 bases; bases with no gene match: 4. The CDR3 runs 15 residues. Study results and limitations: Abundant contaminating clonotypes from the bulk population could appear in FACS-sorted repertoires. The CD4 and CD8 compartments had a small share of their clonotypes in common.

TCRdb processed the 5' RACE reads anew with MiXCR; each CDR3 protein has one entry. The sample lists roughly 16,000 distinct CDR3 sequences, about 3.8% seen once, with less than 0.45% in the top ten. The table lists this clonotype with many counts. The receptor was isolated from a young man who received the YFV17D yellow fever vaccine. This sample comprised PBMCs, either bulk or a sorted T-cell subset (CD4+, CD8+, memory, or dextramer-sorted; not recorded which), obtained 15 days after the yellow fever booster vaccination. V usage is TRBV12-3 or TRBV12-4 and J usage is TRBJ2-1, with 9 nucleotides matching TRBD2. In nucleotides, the CDR3 is TGTGCCAGCAGTTTGAGCGGGGGGTTTTACAATGAGCAGTTCTTC. The encoded protein is CASSLSGGFYNEQFF.